This T cell receptor beta chain derives from a study of T cells in Graves' hyperthyroidism and ophthalmopathy. Study details: Peripheral blood collection took place at initial diagnosis, before any treatment.

Amplification of TCR beta CDR3 regions used RNA as the template. First-round RT-PCR of the TCR CDR3 relied on the HTBI primer set. TCRdb called the multiplex PCR reads again in MiXCR, with one record for every CDR3 protein. The sample includes more than 300,000 distinct CDR3 sequences, roughly 13% of them seen just once. The study's findings and limits: The model made its ophthalmopathy prediction, and onset followed a median approximately 6 months later. Researchers report that a 13 V-J model separated ophthalmopathy from stable hyperthyroidism.

This clonotype has a count of ten or more. No antigen is known for it. Deletions cut 0 bases from V and 5 bases from J, with 22 bases between. The CDR3 is made up of 17 amino acids. CDR1 and CDR2 (germline): DFQATT, SNEGSKA (reference sequence). The chain has TRBV20-1 and TRBJ2-5, with TRBD1 as a possible D gene (5 bases). Sample: blood. The clonotype originates from a woman aged 18-29 years with Graves' hyperthyroidism. Here the CDR3 reads CSARDIGATYPVETQYF. The CDR3, as DNA: TGCAGTGCTAGAGATATAGGGGCGACCTACCCCGTCGAGACCCAGTACTTC.